One and the same sample provided the 25 T cell receptor beta chains below, sequenced in a study of T cell changes during pregnancy in multiple sclerosis. The table came from immunoSEQ multiplex PCR; TCRdb's copy has only in-frame clones and leaves some out. The sample includes 40,000 to 50,000 clones, under 90% of them seen just once. The sequenced sample was CD4+ T cells from peripheral blood mononuclear cells, obtained before pregnancy. These receptors were collected from a female donor with multiple sclerosis, enrolled in a pregnancy study.

The rearrangement joins TRBV5-1 to TRBJ2-3; D not certain. The CDR3 covers 14 residues. CDR1 is SGHRS, CDR2 YFSETQ, per germline. The V and J ends lost 1 base and 3 bases respectively, with 9 bases between them. The DNA of the CDR3 is TGCGCCAGCAGCTTGAATGCCGGGACAGATACGCAGTATTTT. This translates into CASSLNAGTDTQYF.

The V gene is TRBV30, the J gene TRBJ2-1; tentative D call: TRBD1 (5 bases). V was shortened by 2 bases and J by 5 bases, with 13 bases between the two germline ends. Per germline, CDR1 GTSNPN and CDR2 SVGIG (reference sequence). The CDR3 runs 14 residues. CDR3 DNA: TGTGCCTGGAGTAATGGTCTGACAGACAATGAGCAGTTCTTC. This encodes CAWSNGLTDNEQFF. The full variable domain, its missing parts supplied by reference TRBV30 and TRBJ2-1, is SQTIHQWPATLVQPVGSPLSLECTVEGTSNPNLYWYRQAAGRGLQLLFYSVGIGQISSEVPQNLSASRPQDRQFILSSKKLLLSDSGFYLCAWSNGLTDNEQFFGPGTRLTVL.

J is TRBJ2-7 and V is TRBV4-2, with D possibly being TRBD2 (5 bases). Looked up from germline, CDR1 is LGHNA and CDR2 is YNFKEQ. Trimming stripped 0 bases from V and 2 bases from J, with 11 bases between. The CDR3 extends over 15 amino acids. In nucleotides, the CDR3 is TGTGCCAGCAGCCAAGATCAGAGCGGCCCCTACGAGCAGTACTTC. This sequence encodes CASSQDQSGPYEQYF.

The J gene is TRBJ2-3, the V gene TRBV7-9; TRBD1 aligns across 10 bases. CDR3 length: 16 amino acids. The germline gives CDR1 SEHNR, CDR2 FQNEAQ (reference sequence). Trimming took 5 bases from V and 2 from J; bases not matched to a gene: 7. The CDR3 reads CASSRTGGGLTDTQYF. The CDR3 DNA reads as TGTGCCAGCAGCCGGACAGGGGGAGGGCTCACAGATACGCAGTATTTT.

The J gene is TRBJ1-1, the V gene TRBV6-1; 12 nucleotides match TRBD1. The germline V gene encodes CDR1 MNHNS and CDR2 SASEGT. V was clipped by 4 bases and J by 5 bases; unmatched bases: 2. CDR3 length: 14 amino acids. The CDR3 sequence: CASSGGQGATEAFF. DNA for the CDR3: TGTGCCAGCAGTGGGGGACAGGGGGCGACTGAAGCTTTCTTT.

The chain employs TRBV5-1 and TRBJ1-1, with D possibly being TRBD1 (5 bases). CDR1 is SGHRS, CDR2 YFSETQ, per germline. Trimming removed 0 bases at V and 0 bases at J, with 12 bases between. The length of the CDR3 is 16 residues. The CDR3 DNA follows: TGCGCCAGCAGCTTGGTCGGGGGGAGCCTGAACACTGAAGCTTTCTTT. The encoded protein is CASSLVGGSLNTEAFF.

The rearrangement uses TRBV5-8 and TRBJ1-4; possibly TRBD1 for D (6 bases). The CDR3 runs 16 residues. Trimming left V 0 bases short and J 3 bases short, with 12 bases between. Per the germline V gene, CDR1 is SGHTS and CDR2 is YDEGEE. CDR3 DNA: TGTGCCAGCAGCTTGGGAGGCAGGGGCTCTAATGAAAAACTGTTTTTT. Amino acids: CASSLGGRGSNEKLFF.

This chain uses TRBV7-8 with TRBJ2-7; D gene unclear. CDR1 is SGHVS, CDR2 FQNEAQ, per germline. CDR3 size: 14 residues. The V end lost 1 base, the J end lost 3 bases, and 10 bases lay between the germline ends. CDR3 residues: CASSLEAQIYEQYF. The CDR3 nucleotides are TGTGCCAGCAGCTTAGAGGCACAGATCTACGAGCAGTACTTC.

The rearrangement uses TRBV5-1 and TRBJ1-1; 8 bases map to TRBD1. CDR1 SGHRS and CDR2 YFSETQ come from the germline V gene. The length of the CDR3 is 14 residues. J lost 5 bases, V lost 5 bases, and 8 bases had no gene match. DNA for the CDR3: TGCGCCAGCAGTTTCGACAGGGGTAGTACTGAAGCTTTCTTT. This encodes CASSFDRGSTEAFF.

The chain joins TRBV12-5 to TRBJ2-7, with 9 positions matching TRBD2. CDR1 LGHNT and CDR2 FRNRAP come from the germline V gene. The CDR3 contains 16 residues. V was pared by 7 bases and J by 4 bases, with 14 bases of the junction left unmatched. The CDR3 bases are TGTGCTAGTGCCGCACCGGGACTAGCAGGCCTTTACGAGCAGTACTTC. It yields the protein CASAAPGLAGLYEQYF.

V usage is TRBV10-3 and J usage is TRBJ1-1; 7 bases are shared with TRBD1. The CDR3 covers 13 residues. The J segment lost 1 base and the V segment lost 10 bases, leaving 6 bases of the junction unmatched. Germline V gives CDR1 ENHRY, CDR2 SYGVKD. CDR3 coding DNA: TGTGCCAACCAGGACAGGCCGAACACTGAAGCTTTCTTT. It codes for CANQDRPNTEAFF.

The rearrangement joins TRBV27 to TRBJ1-2, with 8 bases lining up with TRBD1. The CDR3 covers 13 residues. The junction had 3 bases not matched to a gene; V was cut back by 4 bases and J by 5 bases. Germline-derived CDR1 and CDR2 are MNHEY and SMNVEV (reference sequence). The CDR3 here is CASSSQGVYGYTF. The DNA for the CDR3 is TGTGCCAGCAGTTCACAGGGGGTGTATGGCTACACCTTC.

The CDR3 DNA sequence: TGTGCCAGCAGCCCCAGGGACAGGAGCTCCTACGAGCAGTACTTC. The encoded protein is CASSPRDRSSYEQYF. The chain couples TRBV5-4 to TRBJ2-7; the match to TRBD1 covers 8 bases. Germline V lookup: CDR1 SGHNT, CDR2 YYREEE (reference sequence). The CDR3 contains 15 residues. The trim removed 4 bases at V and 0 bases at J, leaving 6 bases unmatched.

The J gene is TRBJ1-2, the V gene TRBV4-2; 8 bases line up with TRBD1. The V segment lost 7 bases and the J segment 6 bases; nucleotides outside the gene matches: 10. Germline V gene lookup returns CDR1 LGHNA and CDR2 YNFKEQ. This CDR3 has 14 residues. CDR3 sequence (DNA): TGTGCCAGCACCGAAAGCGGACAGGGAGATGGCTACACCTTC. It specifies CASTESGQGDGYTF.

DNA of the CDR3: TGTGCCAGCAGTTTTAGCATTGGCAATGAGCAGTTCTTC. As protein: CASSFSIGNEQFF. The chain recombines TRBV9 with TRBJ2-1; D gene unclear. With 5 bases removed from V and 6 bases from J, the gap between germline ends came to 12 bases. This CDR3 comprises 13 residues. Germline V CDR1 and CDR2: SGDLS, YYNGEE.

The chain uses TRBV14 and TRBJ1-2; no firm D call. V was clipped by 4 bases and J by 4 bases, with 16 bases between them. Germline CDR1 reads SGHDN; CDR2 reads FVKESK. This CDR3 is built from 15 residues. The CDR3 spells CASSPPGGLGYGYTF. The CDR3 DNA reads TGTGCCAGCAGCCCGCCAGGAGGCTTGGGCTATGGCTACACCTTC.

V usage is TRBV29-1 and J usage is TRBJ1-1; D is unresolved. The V end lost 7 bases, the J end lost 0 bases, and 9 bases lay between the germline ends. The germline V gene has CDR1 SQVTM and CDR2 ANQGSEA. This CDR3 spans 12 amino acids. CDR3 loop: CSDSRMNTEAFF. The CDR3 bases are TGCAGCGACTCCAGGATGAACACTGAAGCTTTCTTT.

CDR3 sequence (DNA): TGTGCCTGGGGTAGAGACAGGGATCAGCCCCAGCATTTT. Translating gives CAWGRDRDQPQHF. The rearrangement joins TRBV30 to TRBJ1-5, with TRBD1 matching 7 bases. Germline lookup yields CDR1 GTSNPN and CDR2 SVGIG (reference sequence). V trimming: 5 bases; J trimming: 5 bases; junction bases outside the gene matches: 6. The CDR3 is 13 amino acids.

The CDR3 loop is CASSPQTNVGRETQYF. CDR3 coding DNA: TGCGCCAGCAGCCCCCAGACGAACGTGGGGCGAGAGACCCAGTACTTC. The chain recombines TRBV4-3 with TRBJ2-5; D is possibly TRBD1 (5 bases). Trimming left V 4 bases short and J 4 bases short, with 19 bases between. The CDR3 extends over 16 amino acids. In germline, CDR1 is LGHNA, CDR2 YSLEER.

V and J are TRBV5-6 and TRBJ1-2, with TRBD1 as a possible D gene (6 bases). This CDR3 has 14 amino acids. Germline V gene lookup returns CDR1 SGHDT and CDR2 YYEEEE. Trimming pared 6 bases from V and 2 bases from J, leaving 14 bases between. CDR3 protein: CASIRGGSNYGYTF. DNA of the CDR3: TGTGCCAGCATTAGGGGGGGCAGCAACTATGGCTACACCTTC.

The CDR3 nucleotides are TGTGCCAGCAGCTTAAGGGGGTCAGGGGTTGGCTACACCTTC. Its translation: CASSLRGSGVGYTF. V and J are TRBV7-2 and TRBJ1-2, with D possibly being TRBD1 (6 bases). V was shortened by 2 bases and J by 7 bases, with 14 bases between the two germline ends. The CDR3 is 14 residues long. Germline V gene data show CDR1 as SGHTA and CDR2 as FQGNSA.

The rearrangement joins TRBV7-9 to TRBJ1-1; 8 nucleotides align to TRBD1. V was pared by 5 bases and J by 4 bases, with 6 bases of the junction left unmatched. This CDR3 is 14 amino acids long. CDR1 is SEHNR, CDR2 FQNEAQ, per germline (reference sequence). The CDR3 region has the DNA TGTGCCAGCAGCCCCCGACAGGGGAGCACTGAAGCTTTCTTT. Its translation is CASSPRQGSTEAFF.

The chain combines TRBV18 with TRBJ1-5; 7 bases align to TRBD1. The V and J ends lost 3 bases and 11 bases, in that order; junction bases with no gene match: 10. This CDR3 comprises 14 residues. Germline V gene data show CDR1 as KGHSH and CDR2 as LQKENI. Here the CDR3 DNA reads TGTGCCAGCTCACCGCAGGGGGAAAGTTTGACCCAGCATTTT. It codes for CASSPQGESLTQHF.

J is TRBJ1-6 and V is TRBV6-1, with D perhaps matching TRBD1 (5 bases). The length of the CDR3 is 15 residues. CDR1 MNHNS and CDR2 SASEGT come from the germline V gene. The germline V and J ends were trimmed by 7 bases and 9 bases, with 19 bases remaining between them. CDR3 sequence reads: CASTGTVFGSSPLHF. The DNA for the CDR3 is TGTGCCAGCACGGGGACGGTATTCGGGAGTTCACCCCTCCACTTT.

The chain carries TRBV7-9 and TRBJ2-7; D uncertain. CDR3 length: 13 residues. The germline CDR1 and CDR2 sequences are SEHNR and FQNEAQ (reference sequence). With 5 bases removed from V and 3 bases from J, the gap between germline ends came to 11 bases. The CDR3 nucleotides read TGTGCCAGCAGCCCCGACGGAGACTACGAGCAGTACTTC. This gives the protein CASSPDGDYEQYF.